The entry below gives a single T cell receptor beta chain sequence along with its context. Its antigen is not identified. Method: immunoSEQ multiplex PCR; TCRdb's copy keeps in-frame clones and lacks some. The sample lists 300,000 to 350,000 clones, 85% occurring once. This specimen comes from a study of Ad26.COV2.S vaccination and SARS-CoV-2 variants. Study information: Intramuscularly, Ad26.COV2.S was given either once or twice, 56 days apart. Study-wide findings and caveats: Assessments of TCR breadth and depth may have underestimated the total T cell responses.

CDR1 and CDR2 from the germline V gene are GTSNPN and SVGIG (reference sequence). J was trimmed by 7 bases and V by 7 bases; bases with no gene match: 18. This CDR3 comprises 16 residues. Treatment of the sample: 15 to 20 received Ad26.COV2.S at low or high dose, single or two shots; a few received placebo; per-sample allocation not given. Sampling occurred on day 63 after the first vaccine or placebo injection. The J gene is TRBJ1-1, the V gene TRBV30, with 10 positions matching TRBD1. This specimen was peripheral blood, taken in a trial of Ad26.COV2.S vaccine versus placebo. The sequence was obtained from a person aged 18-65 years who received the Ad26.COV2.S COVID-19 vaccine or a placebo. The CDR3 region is CASIPGQGLAEGEAFF. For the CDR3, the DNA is TGTGCCTCCATACCGGGACAGGGGTTAGCAGAGGGTGAAGCTTTCTTT.